This T cell receptor (beta chain) emerged from a study of regulatory T cells. General study points: Shannon entropy was nonsignificantly lower in patient CD8+ T cells than control CD8+ cells. In patients, unique TRB V-J pairs were restricted and V/J usage skewed, especially in Tregs.

A couple of CD3G-deficient patients had more severe autoimmunity; all had some. Amplification used 52 TRBV primers and 13 TRBJ primers. Sequencing was performed with immunoSEQ multiplex PCR; in TCRdb, only in-frame clones are kept and a portion is missing. In the table there are several thousand clones, about 84% of which are singletons. Points on this clone: Its cognate antigen is unknown.

V lost 2 bases, J lost 2 bases, and 7 bases lay in between. The CDR3 spans 13 residues. Germline-derived CDR1 and CDR2 are SGHTA and FQGNSA. This receptor was taken from a child between 5 and 17 years old with CD3G deficiency. The genes are TRBV7-2 and TRBJ2-7; the D gene is possibly TRBD2 (5 bases). The material sequenced was CD8+ T cells sorted from blood. The CDR3 spells CASSLLAAYEQYF. CDR3 bases: TGTGCCAGCAGCTTACTAGCAGCCTACGAGCAGTACTTC.